This TCR beta chain was sequenced in a study of shared clonotypes between healthy human individuals. Study observations and caveats: Some naive CD4 clonotypes, 4.5% to 5.5%, turned up in common across four donors.

Libraries were prepared by immunoSEQ multiplex PCR; TCRdb keeps only in-frame clonotypes and omits some of them. This repertoire shows 500,000 or so clones, 90% to 97% found once; its top ten account for approximately 0.067%. With V trimmed by 0 bases and J by 3 bases, 17 bases remained unmatched. Germline values: CDR1 ENHRY, CDR2 SYGVKD. The CDR3 runs to 22 residues. As concerns this clone: Its antigen is currently unknown.

The sequence derives from a woman in her twenties or thirties in good health. This rearrangement joins TRBV10-3 to TRBJ2-1; TRBD2 agrees at 13 bases. What was sequenced was naive CD4+ T cells sorted from blood. Subset here: CD45RA+ positively selected. The CDR3 is CAISESSGMGTSGARGYNEQFF. DNA for the CDR3: TGTGCCATCAGTGAGTCTTCCGGTATGGGGACTAGCGGGGCCCGTGGCTACAATGAGCAGTTCTTC.